This paragraph reports one TCR beta chain. This sample stems from a study of T cell changes during pregnancy in multiple sclerosis. Clones were sequenced by immunoSEQ multiplex PCR, and TCRdb holds only the in-frame ones, with some missing. The table includes 65,000 to 85,000 clones, approximately 90% detected once. CDR3 length: 15 residues. Trimming at V came to 4 bases and at J to 4 bases, leaving 9 bases not matched to a gene. Germline CDR1 SGHTA, CDR2 FQGTGA. The source is a female donor with multiple sclerosis, enrolled in a pregnancy study. The chain is built from TRBV7-3 and TRBJ2-5, with 7 bases lining up with TRBD1. Here the sequenced sample was peripheral blood, taken in the third trimester of pregnancy. This CDR3 reads CASSSRQGWGETQYF. The DNA for the CDR3 is TGTGCCAGCAGCTCCCGACAGGGCTGGGGAGAGACCCAGTACTTC.